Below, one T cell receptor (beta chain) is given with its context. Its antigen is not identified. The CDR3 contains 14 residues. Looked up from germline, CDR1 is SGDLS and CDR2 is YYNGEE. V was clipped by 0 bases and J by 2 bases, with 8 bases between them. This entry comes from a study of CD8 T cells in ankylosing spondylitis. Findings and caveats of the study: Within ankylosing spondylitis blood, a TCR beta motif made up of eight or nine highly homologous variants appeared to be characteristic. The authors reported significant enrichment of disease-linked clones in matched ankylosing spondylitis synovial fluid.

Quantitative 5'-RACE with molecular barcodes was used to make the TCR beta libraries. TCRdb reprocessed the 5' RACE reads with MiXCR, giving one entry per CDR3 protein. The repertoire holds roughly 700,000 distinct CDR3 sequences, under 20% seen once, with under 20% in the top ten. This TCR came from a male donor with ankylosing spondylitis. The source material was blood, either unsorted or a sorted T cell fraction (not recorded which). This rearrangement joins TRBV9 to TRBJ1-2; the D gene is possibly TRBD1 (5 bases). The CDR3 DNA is TGTGCCAGCAGCGTAGGCGCAGGGAACTATGGCTACACCTTC. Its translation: CASSVGAGNYGYTF.